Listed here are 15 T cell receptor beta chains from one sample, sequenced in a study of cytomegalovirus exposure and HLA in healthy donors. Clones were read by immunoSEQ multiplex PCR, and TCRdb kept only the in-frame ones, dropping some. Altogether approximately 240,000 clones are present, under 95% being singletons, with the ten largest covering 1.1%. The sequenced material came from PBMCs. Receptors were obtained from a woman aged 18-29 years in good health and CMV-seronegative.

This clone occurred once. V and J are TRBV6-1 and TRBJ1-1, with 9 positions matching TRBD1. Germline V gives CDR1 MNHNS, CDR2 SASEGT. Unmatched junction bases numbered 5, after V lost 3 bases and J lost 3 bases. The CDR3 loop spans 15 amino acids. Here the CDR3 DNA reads TGTGCCAGCAGTGATTACAGGGGGCGCGACACTGAAGCTTTCTTT. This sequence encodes CASSDYRGRDTEAFF.

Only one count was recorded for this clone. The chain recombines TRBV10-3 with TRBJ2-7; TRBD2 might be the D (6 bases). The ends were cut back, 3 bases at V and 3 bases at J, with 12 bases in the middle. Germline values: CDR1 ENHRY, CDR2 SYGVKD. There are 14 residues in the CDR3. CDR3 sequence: CAISDSGVYYEQYF. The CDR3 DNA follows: TGTGCCATCAGTGATAGCGGAGTGTACTACGAGCAGTACTTC.

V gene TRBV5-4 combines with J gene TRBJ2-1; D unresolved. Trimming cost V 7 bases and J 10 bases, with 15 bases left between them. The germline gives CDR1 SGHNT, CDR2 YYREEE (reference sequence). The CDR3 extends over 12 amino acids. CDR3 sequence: CASVSSHYEQFF. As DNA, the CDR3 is TGTGCCAGCGTCTCATCCCACTACGAGCAGTTCTTC.

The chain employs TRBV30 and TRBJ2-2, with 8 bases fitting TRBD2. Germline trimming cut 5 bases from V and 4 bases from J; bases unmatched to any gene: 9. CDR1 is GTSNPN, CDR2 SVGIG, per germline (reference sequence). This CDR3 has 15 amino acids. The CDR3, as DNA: TGTGCCTGGCCTCCTAGCGGGTCCCGCACCGGGGAGCTGTTTTTT. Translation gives CAWPPSGSRTGELFF.

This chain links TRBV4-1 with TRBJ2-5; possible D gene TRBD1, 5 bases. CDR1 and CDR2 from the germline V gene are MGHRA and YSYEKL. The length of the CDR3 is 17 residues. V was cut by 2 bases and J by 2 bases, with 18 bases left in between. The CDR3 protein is CASSQRGWETHQETQYF. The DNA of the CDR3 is TGCGCCAGCAGCCAAAGGGGCTGGGAAACCCATCAAGAGACCCAGTACTTC.

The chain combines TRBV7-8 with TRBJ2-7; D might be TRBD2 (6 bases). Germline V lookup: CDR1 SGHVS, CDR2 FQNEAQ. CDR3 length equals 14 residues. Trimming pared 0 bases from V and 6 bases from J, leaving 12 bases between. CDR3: CASSLAGRQGEQYF. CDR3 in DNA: TGTGCCAGCAGCTTAGCGGGGAGGCAGGGCGAGCAGTACTTC.

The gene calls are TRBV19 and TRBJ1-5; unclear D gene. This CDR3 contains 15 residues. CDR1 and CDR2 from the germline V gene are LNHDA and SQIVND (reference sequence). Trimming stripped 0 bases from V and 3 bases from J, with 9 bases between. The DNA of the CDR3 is TGTGCCAGTAGTATAGAATCCGGAGTCAATCAGCCCCAGCATTTT. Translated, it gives CASSIESGVNQPQHF.

The CDR3 spells CASAGTDYGYTF. Here the CDR3 DNA reads TGTGCCAGCGCCGGGACAGACTATGGCTACACCTTC. The V call is TRBV28, the J call TRBJ1-2; the match to TRBD1 covers 7 bases. The CDR3 contains 12 residues. Trimming took 8 bases from V and 3 from J; bases not matched to a gene: 3. Germline-derived CDR1 and CDR2 are MDHEN and SYDVKM.

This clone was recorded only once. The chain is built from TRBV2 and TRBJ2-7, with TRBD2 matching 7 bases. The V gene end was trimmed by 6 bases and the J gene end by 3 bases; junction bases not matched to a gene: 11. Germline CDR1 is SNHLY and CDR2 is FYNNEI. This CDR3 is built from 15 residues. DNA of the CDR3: TGTGCCAGCAGGATAAGCGGGATCGGGTTCTACGAGCAGTACTTC. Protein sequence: CASRISGIGFYEQYF. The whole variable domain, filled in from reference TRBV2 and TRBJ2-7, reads EPEVTQTPSHQVTQMGQEVILRCVPISNHLYFYWYRQILGQKVEFLVSFYNNEISEKSEIFDDQFSVERPDGSNFTLKIRSTKLEDSAMYFCASRISGIGFYEQYFGPGTRLTVT.

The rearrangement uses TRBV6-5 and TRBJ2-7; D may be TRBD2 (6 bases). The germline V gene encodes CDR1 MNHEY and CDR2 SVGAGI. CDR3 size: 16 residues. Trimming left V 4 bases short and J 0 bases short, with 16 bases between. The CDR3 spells CASSLGRAGSSYEQYF. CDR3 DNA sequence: TGTGCCAGCAGTTTAGGTCGAGCGGGCAGCTCCTACGAGCAGTACTTC.

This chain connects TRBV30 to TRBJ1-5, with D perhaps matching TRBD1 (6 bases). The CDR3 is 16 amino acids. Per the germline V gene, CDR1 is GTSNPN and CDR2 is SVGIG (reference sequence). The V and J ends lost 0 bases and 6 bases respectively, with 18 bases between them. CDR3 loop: CAWSVRGGADVQPQHF. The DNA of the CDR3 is TGTGCCTGGAGTGTACGAGGGGGGGCGGATGTTCAGCCCCAGCATTTT.

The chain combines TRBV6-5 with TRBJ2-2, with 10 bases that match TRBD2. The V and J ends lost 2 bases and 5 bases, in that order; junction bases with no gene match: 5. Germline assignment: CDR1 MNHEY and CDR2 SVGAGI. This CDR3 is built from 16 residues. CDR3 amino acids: CASSYGLAGATGELFF. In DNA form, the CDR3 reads TGTGCCAGCAGTTACGGCCTAGCGGGAGCTACCGGGGAGCTGTTTTTT.

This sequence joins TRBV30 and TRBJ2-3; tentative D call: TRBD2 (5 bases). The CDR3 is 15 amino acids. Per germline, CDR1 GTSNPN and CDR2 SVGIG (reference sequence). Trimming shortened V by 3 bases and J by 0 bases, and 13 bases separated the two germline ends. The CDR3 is CAWSVMTTSTDTQYF. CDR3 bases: TGTGCCTGGAGCGTAATGACTACTAGCACAGATACGCAGTATTTT.

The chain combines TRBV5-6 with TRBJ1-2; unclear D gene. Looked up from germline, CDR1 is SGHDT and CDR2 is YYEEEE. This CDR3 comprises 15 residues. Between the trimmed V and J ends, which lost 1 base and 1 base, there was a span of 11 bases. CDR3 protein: CASSLPIGGNYGYTF. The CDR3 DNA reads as TGTGCCAGCAGCTTGCCAATAGGAGGTAACTATGGCTACACCTTC.

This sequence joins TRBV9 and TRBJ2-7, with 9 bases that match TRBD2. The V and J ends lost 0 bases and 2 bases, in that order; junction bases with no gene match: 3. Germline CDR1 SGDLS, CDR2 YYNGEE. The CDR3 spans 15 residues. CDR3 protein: CASSVGTSGPYEQYF. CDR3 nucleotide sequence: TGTGCCAGCAGCGTAGGTACTAGCGGGCCCTACGAGCAGTACTTC.